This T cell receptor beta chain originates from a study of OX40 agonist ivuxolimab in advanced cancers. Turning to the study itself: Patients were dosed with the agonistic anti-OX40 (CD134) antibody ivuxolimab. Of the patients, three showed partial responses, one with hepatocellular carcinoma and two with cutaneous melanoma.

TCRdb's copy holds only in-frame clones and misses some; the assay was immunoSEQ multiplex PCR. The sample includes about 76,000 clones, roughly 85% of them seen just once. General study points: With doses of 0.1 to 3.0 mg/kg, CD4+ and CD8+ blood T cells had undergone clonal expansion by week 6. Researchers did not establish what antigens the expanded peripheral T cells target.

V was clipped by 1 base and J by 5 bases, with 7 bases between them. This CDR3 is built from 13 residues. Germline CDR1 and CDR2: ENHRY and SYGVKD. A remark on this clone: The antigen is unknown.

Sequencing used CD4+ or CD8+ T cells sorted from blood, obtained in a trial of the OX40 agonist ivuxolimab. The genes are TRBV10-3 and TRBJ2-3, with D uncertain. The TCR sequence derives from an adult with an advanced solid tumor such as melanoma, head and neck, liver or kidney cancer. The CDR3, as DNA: TGTGCCATCAGTGAGTTAAACCGAGATACGCAGTATTTT. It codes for CAISELNRDTQYF.